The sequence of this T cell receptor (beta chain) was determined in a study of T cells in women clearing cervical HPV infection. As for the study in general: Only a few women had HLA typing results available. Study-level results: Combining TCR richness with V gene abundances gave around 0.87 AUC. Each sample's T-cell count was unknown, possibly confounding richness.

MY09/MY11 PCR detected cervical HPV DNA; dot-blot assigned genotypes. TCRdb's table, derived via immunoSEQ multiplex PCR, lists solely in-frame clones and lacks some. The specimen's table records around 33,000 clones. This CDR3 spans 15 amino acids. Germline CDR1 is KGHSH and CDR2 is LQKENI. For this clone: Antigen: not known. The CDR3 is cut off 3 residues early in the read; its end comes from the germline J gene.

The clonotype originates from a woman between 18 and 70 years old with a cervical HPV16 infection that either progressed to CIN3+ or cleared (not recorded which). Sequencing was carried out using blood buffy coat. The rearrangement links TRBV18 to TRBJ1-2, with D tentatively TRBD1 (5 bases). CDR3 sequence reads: CASSPLRDFPNDYTF. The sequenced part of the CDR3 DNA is TGTGCCAGCTCACCATTGAGGGACTTCCCCAATGAC.